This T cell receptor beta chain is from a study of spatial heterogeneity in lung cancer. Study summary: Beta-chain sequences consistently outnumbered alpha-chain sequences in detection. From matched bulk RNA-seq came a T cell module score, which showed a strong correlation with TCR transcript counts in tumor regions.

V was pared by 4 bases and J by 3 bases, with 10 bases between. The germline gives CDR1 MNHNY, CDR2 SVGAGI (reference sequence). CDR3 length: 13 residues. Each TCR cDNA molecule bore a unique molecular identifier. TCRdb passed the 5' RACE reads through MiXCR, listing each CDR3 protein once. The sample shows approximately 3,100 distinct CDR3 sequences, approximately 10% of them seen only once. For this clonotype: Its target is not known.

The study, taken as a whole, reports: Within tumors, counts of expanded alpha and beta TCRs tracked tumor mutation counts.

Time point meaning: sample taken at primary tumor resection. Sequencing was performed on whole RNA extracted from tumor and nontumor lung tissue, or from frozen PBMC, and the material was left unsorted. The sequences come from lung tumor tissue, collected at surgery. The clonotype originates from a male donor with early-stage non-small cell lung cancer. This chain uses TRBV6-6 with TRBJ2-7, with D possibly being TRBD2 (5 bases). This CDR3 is CASSSLRDYEQYF. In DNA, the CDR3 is TGTGCCAGCAGTTCCTTACGGGACTACGAGCAGTACTTC.